The 26 T cell receptor beta chains reported below all come from one sample, sequenced in a study of monozygotic twins with inflammatory bowel disease. TCRdb re-called the 5' RACE reads; one entry per CDR3 protein, DNA not given. In all, the sample yields 200,000 to 250,000 distinct CDR3 sequences. Sample: blood. The source of these receptors is a human donor with ulcerative colitis or Crohn's disease, or a healthy co-twin of an affected twin (not recorded which).

This sequence joins TRBV11-2 and TRBJ2-2; as DNA is missing, the TRBD1 call by TCRdb cannot be tested. This CDR3 contains 16 residues. Germline V gene sequence: CDR1 SGHAT, CDR2 FQNNGV. The CDR3 is CASSLLTGGYTGELFF.

This chain joins TRBV19 and TRBJ2-1; the D call of TRBD1 rests on TCRdb alone, since no DNA is present to check it. The CDR3 is 13 amino acids. Per germline, CDR1 LNHDA and CDR2 SQIVND (reference sequence). The CDR3 loop reads CASSGAGRDEQFF.

V and J are TRBV5-1 and TRBJ1-4. The germline CDR1 and CDR2 sequences are SGHRS and YFSETQ. The CDR3 totals 15 residues. The CDR3 is CASSLDVATNEKLFF.

V gene TRBV12-3 or TRBV12-4 combines with J gene TRBJ2-3; TCRdb proposes TRBD2, but this gene call is untestable without DNA. The CDR3 length is 15 residues. CDR3: CASRDGPRNTDTQYF.

The CDR3 spells CASSPSRLSYEQYF. J is TRBJ2-7 and V is TRBV12-3 or TRBV12-4. The CDR3 covers 14 residues.

The chain uses TRBV7-3 and TRBJ1-1; TCRdb indicates TRBD1, and absent DNA this call remains unverified. Germline V gives CDR1 SGHTA, CDR2 FQGTGA. CDR3 length: 13 residues. CDR3 loop: CASSSTGTVEAFF. Combining the CDR3 with reference TRBV7-3 and TRBJ1-1 gives the whole variable domain GAGVSQTPSNKVTEKGKYVELRCDPISGHTALYWYRQSLGQGPEFLIYFQGTGAADDSGLPNDRFFAVRPEGSVSTLKIQRTERGDSAVYLCASSSTGTVEAFFGQGTRLTVV.

V is TRBV20-1 and J is TRBJ2-1; TCRdb proposes TRBD1, but this gene call is untestable without DNA. This CDR3 is built from 16 residues. The germline CDR1 and CDR2 sequences are DFQATT and SNEGSKA (reference sequence). The CDR3 sequence is CSARAPELVRGNEQFF.

V and J are TRBV11-2 and TRBJ1-1; TCRdb calls TRBD1, which cannot be checked without DNA. Germline lookup yields CDR1 SGHAT and CDR2 FQNNGV. CDR3 size: 16 residues. This CDR3 is CASAWDGTGGGTEAFF.

The chain recombines TRBV12-3 or TRBV12-4 with TRBJ2-3; the TCRdb D gene call, TRBD1, has no DNA to confirm it. The length of the CDR3 is 18 residues. The CDR3 loop is CASDNRGQLAGDADTQYF.

The chain links TRBV5-1 to TRBJ2-3; the D call of TRBD1 rests on TCRdb alone, since no DNA is present to check it. The CDR3 covers 15 residues. Germline-derived CDR1 and CDR2 are SGHRS and YFSETQ. CDR3 residues: CASSFHRGSTDTQYF.

The V and J genes are TRBV15 and TRBJ2-3. The CDR3 is 16 residues long. Germline CDR1 LNHNV, CDR2 YYDKDF (reference sequence). CDR3: CATSIGLLAGSYTQYF.

The chain links TRBV7-9 to TRBJ2-2; without DNA, the TCRdb call of TRBD1 cannot be checked. The length of the CDR3 is 14 residues. Germline lookup yields CDR1 SEHNR and CDR2 FQNEAQ (reference sequence). The CDR3 here is CASSTTGVTGELFF.

This chain joins TRBV9 and TRBJ2-1; without DNA, the TCRdb call of TRBD2 cannot be checked. CDR1 SGDLS and CDR2 YYNGEE come from the germline V gene. This CDR3 is 15 amino acids long. The CDR3 reads CASSVAFSGGDEQFF.

The rearrangement joins TRBV4-2 to TRBJ2-1; the TCRdb D gene call, TRBD1, has no DNA to confirm it. There are 16 residues in the CDR3. The germline CDR1 and CDR2 sequences are LGHNA and YNFKEQ. CDR3: CASSQVGGEPYNEQFF.

The V gene is TRBV10-3, the J gene TRBJ2-3; checking the TCRdb D call of TRBD1 is not possible without DNA. Germline values: CDR1 ENHRY, CDR2 SYGVKD. The CDR3 covers 15 residues. The CDR3 sequence: CAIKQRDGVTDTQYF.

The rearrangement links TRBV4-1 to TRBJ2-3. In germline, CDR1 is MGHRA, CDR2 YSYEKL. The CDR3 extends over 17 amino acids. The CDR3 here is CASSQAGIRLGTDTQYF.

The V gene is TRBV5-1, the J gene TRBJ2-7; there is no DNA to check the TCRdb D call of TRBD1. Looked up from germline, CDR1 is SGHRS and CDR2 is YFSETQ. The CDR3 extends over 14 amino acids. The CDR3 protein is CASSKTGNSYEQYF.

V gene TRBV5-1 combines with J gene TRBJ2-7; TCRdb's D call of TRBD1 is untestable without DNA. Germline V CDR1 and CDR2: SGHRS, YFSETQ. The CDR3 runs 15 residues. CDR3 sequence: CASSRTDYSPYEQYF. Together with reference TRBV5-1 and TRBJ2-7, the CDR3 gives the full variable domain: KAGVTQTPRYLIKTRGQQVTLSCSPISGHRSVSWYQQTPGQGLQFLFEYFSETQRNKGNFPGRFSGRQFSNSRSEMNVSTLELGDSALYLCASSRTDYSPYEQYFGPGTRLTVT.

V is TRBV5-1 and J is TRBJ2-3; TCRdb's D gene call, TRBD1, goes unchecked for lack of DNA. The CDR3 sequence is 15 residues long. The germline gives CDR1 SGHRS, CDR2 YFSETQ. CDR3 sequence reads: CASSLAQGARDTQYF. The whole variable domain, filled in from reference TRBV5-1 and TRBJ2-3, reads KAGVTQTPRYLIKTRGQQVTLSCSPISGHRSVSWYQQTPGQGLQFLFEYFSETQRNKGNFPGRFSGRQFSNSRSEMNVSTLELGDSALYLCASSLAQGARDTQYFGPGTRLTVL.

CDR3 loop: CASRLDPSYEQYF. The chain uses TRBV2 and TRBJ2-7. Per germline, CDR1 SNHLY and CDR2 FYNNEI. This CDR3 comprises 13 residues. Together with reference TRBV2 and TRBJ2-7, the CDR3 gives the full variable domain: EPEVTQTPSHQVTQMGQEVILRCVPISNHLYFYWYRQILGQKVEFLVSFYNNEISEKSEIFDDQFSVERPDGSNFTLKIRSTKLEDSAMYFCASRLDPSYEQYFGPGTRLTVT.

This chain connects TRBV3-1 to TRBJ1-5; TCRdb reports TRBD1, a call that lacks DNA to check it against. The germline gives CDR1 LGHDT, CDR2 YNNKEL (reference sequence). CDR3 length equals 14 residues. CDR3 protein: CASSRQGDTQPQHF.

The rearrangement links TRBV20-1 to TRBJ2-3; TCRdb's D call, TRBD1, is unchecked because there is no DNA. Looked up from germline, CDR1 is DFQATT and CDR2 is SNEGSKA (reference sequence). CDR3 length equals 14 residues. The CDR3 sequence is CSAPIAGATDTQYF.

The chain has TRBV5-1 and TRBJ2-3; TCRdb returns TRBD1, unconfirmable since there is no DNA. The CDR3 spans 14 residues. Germline V lookup: CDR1 SGHRS, CDR2 YFSETQ. The CDR3 loop is CASTRTGVQDTQYF.

The chain has TRBV7-6 and TRBJ1-1; TCRdb's D call of TRBD1 is untestable without DNA. Looked up from germline, CDR1 is SGHVS and CDR2 is FNYEAQ. This CDR3 is built from 15 residues. The CDR3 sequence: CASSEGQGPSMGAFF.

The J gene is TRBJ2-7, the V gene TRBV5-1; TCRdb proposes TRBD1, but this gene call is untestable without DNA. Per germline, CDR1 SGHRS and CDR2 YFSETQ. The CDR3 length is 13 residues. The CDR3 protein is CASSHGQGYEQYF.

The chain couples TRBV4-1 to TRBJ2-1; TCRdb lists TRBD2, though no DNA is available to test this call. Germline CDR1 reads MGHRA; CDR2 reads YSYEKL. This CDR3 is 18 amino acids long. The chain's CDR3 is CASSSWTSGGLPGNEQFF.